These 10 T cell receptor beta chains share one sample of origin, sequenced in a study of shared clonotypes between healthy human individuals. As defined, naive CD8 cells were CD45RO-negative and positively selected for CCR7, with terminally differentiated effector memory CD45RA+ cells excluded. The data were produced by immunoSEQ multiplex PCR, yet TCRdb's version contains in-frame clones alone and is incomplete. The repertoire holds about 2.2 million clones, with about 94% as singletons. The sequenced sample was naive CD8+ T cells from PBMCs. These receptor sequences come from a man younger than 35 in good health. Some clones in this sample may be carry-over from other donors' samples.

The chain recombines TRBV5-6 with TRBJ2-7, with a tentative D call TRBD1 (5 bases). Trimming pared 0 bases from V and 1 base from J, leaving 14 bases between. The length of the CDR3 is 16 residues. The germline CDR1 and CDR2 sequences are SGHDT and YYEEEE. Here the CDR3 DNA reads TGTGCCAGCAGCTTGGTCGAAGGGGTGCATTCCTACGAGCAGTACTTC. It is translated as CASSLVEGVHSYEQYF.

This chain links TRBV13 with TRBJ2-2; D not certain. The CDR3 runs 14 residues. Trimming removed 2 bases at V and 6 bases at J, with 10 bases between. The V gene's germline CDR1 is PRHDT and CDR2 FYEKMQ (reference sequence). The CDR3 bases are TGTGCCAGCAGCTTATCGGTGGTGGCCGGGGAGCTGTTTTTT. Protein sequence: CASSLSVVAGELFF.

Comment on this clone: Other DNA sequences of this sample code for an identical CDR3. The J gene is TRBJ2-2, the V gene TRBV29-1; no firm D call. This CDR3 has 13 amino acids. The germline CDR1 and CDR2 sequences are SQVTM and ANQGSEA. V was pared by 7 bases and J by 0 bases, with 9 bases between. The CDR3 protein is CSGETANTGELFF. The CDR3 bases are TGCAGCGGAGAAACAGCGAACACCGGGGAGCTGTTTTTT.

The chain has TRBV7-9 and TRBJ2-7; the match to TRBD1 covers 10 bases. The length of the CDR3 is 15 residues. In germline, CDR1 is SEHNR, CDR2 FQNEAQ (reference sequence). After removal of 6 bases from V and 6 bases from J, the junction contained 11 bases not matched to a gene. CDR3 sequence: CASRLGSGTGAEQYF. The CDR3 DNA sequence: TGTGCCAGCAGGTTGGGTTCCGGGACAGGGGCCGAGCAGTACTTC.

J is TRBJ2-2 and V is TRBV28, with TRBD1 matching 9 bases. CDR3 size: 15 residues. Germline lookup yields CDR1 MDHEN and CDR2 SYDVKM. The V and J ends lost 5 bases and 6 bases, in that order; junction bases with no gene match: 7. In DNA form, the CDR3 reads TGTGCCAGCAGTCACGGGACAGGGTGGCCCGGGGAGCTGTTTTTT. This encodes CASSHGTGWPGELFF.

This chain uses TRBV27 with TRBJ2-4; D may be TRBD1 or TRBD2 (5 bases each). This CDR3 has 16 residues. CDR1 MNHEY and CDR2 SMNVEV come from the germline V gene (reference sequence). Between the trimmed V and J ends, which lost 5 bases and 1 base, there was a span of 15 bases. The chain's CDR3 is CASSPSRGLAKNIQYF. The CDR3 region has the DNA TGTGCCAGCAGTCCTTCTCGGGGCCTGGCCAAAAACATTCAGTACTTC.

CDR3 nucleotides: TGTGCCAGTAGTGGCCGGGACACGTCTTGGGAAAAACTGTTTTTT. Protein product: CASSGRDTSWEKLFF. V gene TRBV19 combines with J gene TRBJ1-4; tentative D call: TRBD1 (6 bases). CDR3 length equals 15 residues. Deletions cut 5 bases from V and 8 bases from J, with 18 bases between. CDR1 and CDR2 (germline): LNHDA, SQIVND (reference sequence).

The chain recombines TRBV2 with TRBJ1-2; the D gene is possibly TRBD1 (5 bases). Trimming shortened V by 5 bases and J by 1 base, and 11 bases separated the two germline ends. CDR1 is SNHLY and CDR2 is FYNNEI in the germline V gene. The CDR3 covers 14 residues. The CDR3 nucleotides read TGTGCCAGCAGTAATCCCAGGGTTAACTATGGCTACACCTTC. Protein sequence: CASSNPRVNYGYTF. Full variable domain (outside the CDR3, taken from reference TRBV2 and TRBJ1-2): EPEVTQTPSHQVTQMGQEVILRCVPISNHLYFYWYRQILGQKVEFLVSFYNNEISEKSEIFDDQFSVERPDGSNFTLKIRSTKLEDSAMYFCASSNPRVNYGYTFGSGTRLTVV.

V and J are TRBV15 and TRBJ2-1; TRBD2 matches at 11 bases. The CDR3 sequence is 17 residues long. V dropped 1 base and J dropped 8; count of bases not matched to a gene: 10. From germline, CDR1 is LNHNV and CDR2 YYDKDF (reference sequence). CDR3 sequence (DNA): TGTGCCACCAGCAGAGTCCGACTAGCGGGGAGTTGGGATGAGCAGTTCTTC. Its protein is CATSRVRLAGSWDEQFF.

The CDR3 region is CASGLEIRGPPPYGYTF. The CDR3 bases are TGTGCTAGTGGTTTGGAGATCAGGGGGCCCCCCCCCTATGGCTACACCTTC. This chain uses TRBV12-5 with TRBJ1-2; 8 bases fit TRBD1. Germline CDR1 is LGHNT and CDR2 is FRNRAP. J lost 4 bases, V lost 1 base, and 11 bases had no gene match. CDR3 length equals 17 residues. The full variable domain, rest sourced from reference TRBV12-5 and TRBJ1-2, is DARVTQTPRHKVTEMGQEVTMRCQPILGHNTVFWYRQTMMQGLELLAYFRNRAPLDDSGMPKDRFSAEMPDATLATLKIQPSEPRDSAVYFCASGLEIRGPPPYGYTFGSGTRLTVV.